This T cell receptor beta chain is from a study of OX40 agonist ivuxolimab in advanced cancers. The ends were cut back, 5 bases at V and 2 bases at J, with 7 bases in the middle. Looked up from germline, CDR1 is SEHNR and CDR2 is FQNEAQ (reference sequence). CDR3 length: 12 amino acids. Some clones are missing from TCRdb's copy, which holds only in-frame ones; the method was immunoSEQ multiplex PCR. The sample lists tens of thousands of clones; roughly 84% were seen once. The sequence came from an adult with an advanced solid tumor such as melanoma, head and neck, liver or kidney cancer. Sequenced material: CD4+ or CD8+ T cells sorted from blood, taken in a trial of the OX40 agonist ivuxolimab. The chain is built from TRBV7-9 and TRBJ2-7; D remains unclear. The CDR3: CASSLYPYEQYF. For the CDR3, the DNA is TGTGCCAGCAGCCTCTACCCCTACGAGCAGTACTTC.